The next 2 T cell receptor beta chains were all read from a single sample in a study of T cell responses to AZD1222 COVID-19 vaccine. Data came from immunoSEQ multiplex PCR; TCRdb stores just in-frame clones and leaves some out. The sample lists 77,000 or so clones; 85% to 90% were seen once. This material consisted of peripheral blood, taken on day 0 of AZD1222 vaccination. These receptor sequences come from an adult in good health.

V gene TRBV12-3 or TRBV12-4 combines with J gene TRBJ1-5; D may be TRBD1 (5 bases). V lost 3 bases and J 4 bases, leaving 7 bases between the germline ends. The CDR3 loop spans 13 amino acids. CDR3 protein: CASSLAGNQPQHF. CDR3 in DNA: TGTGCCAGCAGTTTGGCAGGGAATCAGCCCCAGCATTTT.

The chain combines TRBV30 with TRBJ1-2; 7 bases fit TRBD1. The CDR3 has 12 amino acids. The ends lost 5 bases at V and 10 bases at J; junction bases unmatched: 10. The germline V gene encodes CDR1 GTSNPN and CDR2 SVGIG (reference sequence). CDR3 loop: CAWVRDRDLYTF. The CDR3 bases are TGTGCCTGGGTCCGGGACAGAGATCTCTACACCTTC.